Each of the 5 T cell receptor beta chains below was sequenced from the same sample in a study of blood T cell repertoires in COVID-19. Generated by immunoSEQ multiplex PCR, the TCRdb table keeps only in-frame clones and is missing some. This sample has some 300,000 clones, with 88% found just once. The sample taken for sequencing was peripheral blood. These receptors were obtained from a young woman who had recovered from COVID-19.

The V and J genes are TRBV24-1 and TRBJ2-2; D call uncertain. With 0 bases removed from V and 0 bases from J, the gap between germline ends came to 7 bases. CDR3 length: 16 amino acids. Germline V CDR1 and CDR2: KGHDR, SFDVKD. For the CDR3, the DNA is TGTGCCACCAGTGATTTGCACACCCCGAACACCGGGGAGCTGTTTTTT. Amino acids: CATSDLHTPNTGELFF.

The rearrangement uses TRBV28 and TRBJ2-1; 11 bases fit TRBD2. The CDR3 consists of 16 residues. With 3 bases clipped from V and 4 bases from J, the junction kept 5 bases outside the gene matches. Germline loops: CDR1 MDHEN, CDR2 SYDVKM. The CDR3 DNA sequence: TGTGCCAGCAGTTTTAGCGGGGGGGGAAAATACAATGAGCAGTTCTTC. Protein: CASSFSGGGKYNEQFF.

This clone has only one observation. The chain employs TRBV4-2 and TRBJ1-5, with a tentative D call TRBD1 (5 bases). CDR1 is LGHNA and CDR2 is YNFKEQ in the germline V gene. V was cut by 5 bases and J by 3 bases, with 11 bases left in between. The CDR3 is made up of 14 amino acids. CDR3 DNA: TGTGCCAGCAGCGAGGAAGGGGCCAATCAGCCCCAGCATTTT. Its translation is CASSEEGANQPQHF.

This chain joins TRBV5-1 and TRBJ2-5; no clear D gene. The CDR3 contains 14 residues. Germline values: CDR1 SGHRS, CDR2 YFSETQ. V dropped 4 bases and J dropped 1 base, with 11 bases sitting between them. In nucleotides, the CDR3 is TGCGCCAGCAGCATAGACAAACCCCAAGAGACCCAGTACTTC. Residues: CASSIDKPQETQYF.

The J gene is TRBJ1-2, the V gene TRBV5-1; D perhaps matches TRBD1 (5 bases). CDR3 length: 15 residues. CDR1 and CDR2 from the germline V gene are SGHRS and YFSETQ. V was trimmed by 0 bases and J by 7 bases, leaving 16 bases between them. The CDR3 reads CASSLDPGKAFGYTF. The CDR3 DNA is TGCGCCAGCAGCTTGGATCCAGGGAAGGCGTTTGGCTACACCTTC.